The rows below give T cell receptor beta chains drawn from one sample of a study of post-analysis software for immune sequencing data. TCRdb ran MiXCR on the PCR reads and lists one entry per CDR3 protein. The sample carries approximately 160,000 distinct CDR3 sequences, approximately 30% recorded once. The sequenced sample consisted of blood. Receptors originate from a girl aged 5 to 17 with multiple sclerosis. Both conserved end residues are part of each CDR3. D genes are given only for firm matches. The size field is filled for only some rows; it gives once, few, many or a size class.

j_call d_call v_call clone_size cdr3_nt cdr3_aa
TRBJ1-1 TRBD1 TRBV5-6 - TGTGCCAGCAGCCTAATAACAGGGGGAGGCACTGAAGCTTTCTTT CASSLITGGGTEAFF
TRBJ2-3 - TRBV11-2 many TGTGCCAGCAGCTTAGATGGGGCGCAGTATTTT CASSLDGAQYF
TRBJ2-2 - TRBV9 few TGTGCCACTCAGGACCACCCGAACACCGGGGAGCTGTTTTTT CATQDHPNTGELFF
TRBJ2-3 TRBD2 TRBV18 - TGTGCCAGCTCACCATTCGAGCGGGAGACCGGAGATACGCAGTATTTT CASSPFERETGDTQYF
TRBJ1-2 - TRBV18 few TGTGCCAGCTCACCCCTAGCCGACCAGGGCTACACCTTC CASSPLADQGYTF
TRBJ2-3 - TRBV5-1 - TGCGCCAGCACCCCAGCGGCCACAGATACGCAGTATTTT CASTPAATDTQYF
TRBJ1-2 - TRBV5-1 - TGCGCCAGCAGCTCACTTAGGCGAGAGGGCTACACCTTC CASSSLRREGYTF
TRBJ1-1 - TRBV2 few TGTGCCAGCAGTGGTTTGCAGTTTAACACTGAAGCTTTCTTT CASSGLQFNTEAFF
TRBJ1-1 - TRBV5-1 - TGCGCCAGCAGCTCGGGGCACACTGAAGCTTTCTTT CASSSGHTEAFF
TRBJ2-7 - TRBV20-1 many TGCAGTGCTAGAGATCAAAACAGGGTCCAAAACGAGCAGTACTTC CSARDQNRVQNEQYF
TRBJ2-1 TRBD2 TRBV7-9 - TGTGCCAGCAGCTTAGGACCAACGGGAGGGCCGAGGTATGAGCAGTTCTTC CASSLGPTGGPRYEQFF
TRBJ2-2 TRBD1 TRBV12-3/TRBV12-4 - TGTACCAGCAGCGGCCAGGGGGCGCAGGCCGGGGAGCTGTTTTTT CTSSGQGAQAGELFF
TRBJ2-1 - TRBV20-1 - TGCAGTGTTTCCGGGCTGGGAGGAGGGTACAATGAGCAGTTCTTC CSVSGLGGGYNEQFF
TRBJ1-2 - TRBV20-1 many TGCAGTGCCCTGAAGGGGCGAGGATATGGCTACACCTTC CSALKGRGYGYTF
TRBJ2-1 TRBD2 TRBV5-1 many TGCGCCAGCAGCTCGGGGACTAGCGGATACAATGAGCAGTTCTTC CASSSGTSGYNEQFF
TRBJ1-4 - TRBV7-9 - TGTGCCAGCAGCGGAAATCCCATGCGTGGTGGTGAAAAACTGTTTTTT CASSGNPMRGGEKLFF
TRBJ2-1 - TRBV7-9 many TGTGCCAGCAGCTTAGCGGGGCCCCTGAGGGTGTTCTTC CASSLAGPLRVFF
TRBJ1-2 TRBD1 TRBV6-6 many TGTGCCAGCAGCGCCGGGGACAGGGGGTGCATCTATGGCTACACCTTC CASSAGDRGCIYGYTF
TRBJ2-2 - TRBV18 few TGTGCCAGCTCAACCGAGACTCCCCCCACCGGGGAGCTGTTTTTT CASSTETPPTGELFF
TRBJ2-1 - TRBV7-2 few TGTGCCAGCAGCTGGAGGGCCTCCTCTAACAATGAGCAGTTCTTC CASSWRASSNNEQFF
TRBJ1-2 - TRBV20-1 - TGCAGTGCGGGCTATGGCTACACCTTC CSAGYGYTF
TRBJ2-3 - TRBV5-1 many TGCGCCAGCAGCCCCGTAGGGGGGAGTCATACGCAGTATTTT CASSPVGGSHTQYF
TRBJ2-6 - TRBV20-1 few TGCAGTGCTAGAGGGGGTGGGCTAGGGGCCAACGTCCTGACTTTC CSARGGGLGANVLTF
TRBJ2-1 - TRBV12-3/TRBV12-4 few TGTGCCAGCAGTGCCTCCGGGACGAGCAATGAGCAGTTCTTC CASSASGTSNEQFF
TRBJ1-1 TRBD1 TRBV7-3 - TGTGCCAGCAGCCTGGGGGACAGGGGGGATAAAGCTTTCTTT CASSLGDRGDKAFF
TRBJ1-4 - TRBV7-8 - TGTGCCAGCAGCTTAGGTACAGACACTAATGAAAAACTGTTTTTT CASSLGTDTNEKLFF
TRBJ2-7 - TRBV7-2 once TGTGCCACCGTAGCGGCATCCTCCTACGAGCAGTACTTC CATVAASSYEQYF
TRBJ1-6 TRBD1 TRBV4-1 - TGCGCCAGCAGCCAAGGGGACAGGGGGAATTCACCCCTCCACTTT CASSQGDRGNSPLHF
TRBJ2-5 - TRBV9 many TGTGCCAGCAGCCGTAACACAGAGACCCAGTACTTC CASSRNTETQYF
TRBJ2-7 - TRBV5-1 - TGCGCCAGCAGCTTGGAAGGGACCGTTCTTCCCGAGCAGTACTTC CASSLEGTVLPEQYF
TRBJ2-7 - TRBV19 - TGTGCCAGTAGTATCCCATTAGTGGTCCGCGAGCAGTACTTC CASSIPLVVREQYF